Listed here are 32 T cell receptor beta chains from one sample, sequenced in a study of response to subunit inactivated influenza vaccine. Using its own MiXCR run on the RT-PCR reads, TCRdb lists one record per CDR3 protein. Here the sample spans around 580,000 distinct CDR3 sequences, about 15% being singletons. Sequenced here: PBMCs from blood, sampled about 13 days after vaccination. Receptors originate from a man in his forties or fifties who received an inactivated influenza vaccine.

In nucleotides, the CDR3 is TGTGCCAGCAGCGGAGGCGCGGGCGGGGTGCGACTAGTTAGCACAGATACGCAGTATTTT. Encoded protein: CASSGGAGGVRLVSTDTQYF. The chain recombines TRBV12-3 or TRBV12-4 with TRBJ2-3; TRBD2 is a possible D gene (6 bases). The CDR3 is made up of 20 amino acids. Trimming shortened V by 6 bases and J by 0 bases, and 28 bases separated the two germline ends.

V gene TRBV7-9 combines with J gene TRBJ2-2; D remains unclear. There are 14 residues in the CDR3. CDR1 and CDR2 (germline): SEHNR, FQNEAQ (reference sequence). V gave up 3 bases and J gave up 0 bases, with 5 bases separating them. The CDR3, as DNA: TGTGCCAGCAGCTTTACAGCGAACACCGGGGAGCTGTTTTTT. It specifies CASSFTANTGELFF.

The V call is TRBV7-9, the J call TRBJ1-2, with D maybe TRBD1 (5 bases). The V end lost 0 bases, the J end lost 4 bases, and 9 bases lay between the germline ends. There are 14 residues in the CDR3. CDR1 is SEHNR and CDR2 is FQNEAQ in the germline V gene (reference sequence). The CDR3 protein is CASSLAGPRYGYTF. CDR3 DNA sequence: TGTGCCAGCAGCTTAGCGGGGCCCCGCTATGGCTACACCTTC.

This clonotype was recorded many times. The gene calls are TRBV5-6 and TRBJ2-4; D might be TRBD1 (6 bases). CDR1 is SGHDT, CDR2 YYEEEE, per germline. The CDR3 is 14 amino acids. Trimming stripped 4 bases from V and 10 bases from J, with 18 bases between. CDR3 coding DNA: TGTGCCAGCAGCCACCGAGGGACACCAGGGATTCAGTACTTC. Encoded protein: CASSHRGTPGIQYF. The full variable domain, its missing parts supplied by reference TRBV5-6 and TRBJ2-4, is DAGVTQSPTHLIKTRGQQVTLRCSPKSGHDTVSWYQQALGQGPQFIFQYYEEEERQRGNFPDRFSGHQFPNYSSELNVNALLLGDSALYLCASSHRGTPGIQYFGAGTRLSVL.

The rearrangement joins TRBV20-1 to TRBJ2-7; D could derive from TRBD1 or TRBD2 (5 bases each). The CDR3 has 13 amino acids. Trimming removed 0 bases at V and 6 bases at J, with 12 bases between. Germline CDR1 DFQATT, CDR2 SNEGSKA (reference sequence). CDR3 protein: CSAREGVVGEQYF. DNA for the CDR3: TGCAGTGCTAGAGAGGGGGTGGTTGGCGAGCAGTACTTC.

The J gene is TRBJ2-1, the V gene TRBV12-3 or TRBV12-4; no clear D gene. The CDR3 spans 14 residues. Trimming took off 2 bases at V and 7 bases at J, with 12 bases between the two ends. The CDR3 sequence is CASSLSEIVNEQFF. CDR3 DNA: TGTGCCAGCAGTTTATCTGAGATTGTAAATGAGCAGTTCTTC.

This clonotype has only a few counts. The chain combines TRBV12-3 or TRBV12-4 with TRBJ2-1; TRBD1 matches 7 bases. Unmatched junction bases numbered 6, after V lost 5 bases and J lost 2 bases. The CDR3 runs to 15 residues. The CDR3 protein is CASSDGTDPYNEQFF. CDR3 DNA sequence: TGTGCCAGCAGTGACGGGACAGACCCCTACAATGAGCAGTTCTTC.

There are a few counts of this clonotype. The chain uses TRBV20-1 and TRBJ2-1; D is unclear. V was pared by 7 bases and J by 5 bases, with 9 bases between. CDR1 and CDR2 from the germline V gene are DFQATT and SNEGSKA (reference sequence). The CDR3 loop spans 11 amino acids. The chain's CDR3 is CSEPRDNEQFF. In nucleotides, the CDR3 is TGCAGTGAACCCCGGGACAATGAGCAGTTCTTC.

The chain couples TRBV12-3 or TRBV12-4 to TRBJ2-7, with 12 bases lining up with TRBD2. Trimming at V came to 5 bases and at J to 1 base, leaving 3 bases not matched to a gene. The CDR3 spans 15 residues. The CDR3 loop is CASSGGLAGSYEQYF. In DNA form, the CDR3 reads TGTGCCAGCAGTGGAGGACTAGCGGGATCCTACGAGCAGTACTTC.

V gene TRBV20-1 combines with J gene TRBJ2-7; 7 nucleotides match TRBD2. The CDR3 covers 16 residues. Unmatched junction bases numbered 12, after V lost 1 base and J lost 3 bases. Germline assignment: CDR1 DFQATT and CDR2 SNEGSKA (reference sequence). CDR3 nucleotides: TGCAGTGCTAGAGCTTTGACTAGCCGGGCCCTCTACGAGCAGTACTTC. Translating gives CSARALTSRALYEQYF.

The rearrangement joins TRBV15 to TRBJ2-7; TRBD2 might be the D (6 bases). With 1 base removed from V and 3 bases from J, the gap between germline ends came to 19 bases. This CDR3 region has 17 residues. In germline, CDR1 is LNHNV, CDR2 YYDKDF (reference sequence). The CDR3 DNA follows: TGTGCCACCAGCAGAGCTCTGGGTGCGAAGGGACTCTACGAGCAGTACTTC. This encodes CATSRALGAKGLYEQYF.

The chain uses TRBV29-1 and TRBJ2-7; D possibly matches TRBD1 or TRBD2 (6 bases each). Trimming removed 3 bases from V and 3 bases from J, with 21 bases in between. CDR1 and CDR2 (germline): SQVTM, ANQGSEA. The CDR3 is 16 residues long. The DNA of the CDR3 is TGCAGCGTTGACACGAACGGGGGCAGATTCGGCTACGAGCAGTACTTC. Translation: CSVDTNGGRFGYEQYF.

This chain links TRBV3-1 with TRBJ1-3; unclear D gene. Trimming left V 4 bases short and J 5 bases short, with 12 bases between. The CDR3 is 14 residues long. CDR1 is LGHDT and CDR2 is YNNKEL in the germline V gene (reference sequence). The CDR3 DNA sequence: TGTGCCAGCAGCCCCCTAGTCCGACGAAACACCATATATTTT. Translating gives CASSPLVRRNTIYF.

This clonotype was detected a few times. The chain carries TRBV7-9 and TRBJ2-1; no clear D. Germline loops: CDR1 SEHNR, CDR2 FQNEAQ (reference sequence). The V end lost 5 bases, the J end lost 8 bases, and 10 bases lay between the germline ends. CDR3 size: 12 residues. DNA for the CDR3: TGTGCCAGCAGCCTCGGACGCGATGAGCAGTTCTTC. Protein sequence: CASSLGRDEQFF.

The rearrangement uses TRBV5-1 and TRBJ1-1; D not certain. With 4 bases removed from V and 1 base from J, the gap between germline ends came to 8 bases. The length of the CDR3 is 13 residues. Germline V lookup: CDR1 SGHRS, CDR2 YFSETQ. The CDR3 bases are TGCGCCAGCAGCCTGAAATGGAACACTGAAGCTTTCTTT. Amino acids: CASSLKWNTEAFF.

This clonotype was counted at least ten times. The CDR3 DNA follows: TGTGCCAGCAGTTACCCGGAAAGATGGGATGAGCAGTTCTTC. It translates to CASSYPERWDEQFF. The chain combines TRBV6-5 with TRBJ2-1; no definite D call. Germline V CDR1 and CDR2: MNHEY, SVGAGI. This CDR3 has 14 amino acids. V gave up 2 bases and J gave up 8 bases, with 13 bases separating them.

The chain joins TRBV6-1 to TRBJ2-3; D unresolved. Germline lookup yields CDR1 MNHNS and CDR2 SASEGT. The CDR3 runs to 15 residues. The V and J ends lost 6 bases and 0 bases respectively, with 13 bases between them. The CDR3 protein is CASSPRLTSTDTQYF. The CDR3 DNA is TGTGCCAGCAGCCCAAGGCTCACAAGCACAGATACGCAGTATTTT.

This clonotype was found many times. This chain links TRBV5-1 with TRBJ2-1, with 7 bases that match TRBD1. Trimming removed 2 bases from V and 5 bases from J; junction bases left unmatched: 1. This CDR3 region has 13 residues. Per the germline V gene, CDR1 is SGHRS and CDR2 is YFSETQ. CDR3 in amino acids: CASSLQGNNEQFF. CDR3 coding DNA: TGCGCCAGCAGCTTACAGGGGAACAATGAGCAGTTCTTC.

The gene calls are TRBV28 and TRBJ2-2, with D hard to call. The CDR3 consists of 13 residues. The V end was cut by 6 bases, the J end by 5 bases, with 10 bases between. Germline V gene sequence: CDR1 MDHEN, CDR2 SYDVKM. The CDR3 DNA is TGTGCCAGCAGAGAACTTGCAACCGGGGAGCTGTTTTTT. The encoded protein is CASRELATGELFF.

The chain combines TRBV20-1 with TRBJ1-2; a possible D gene is TRBD1 (5 bases). The germline V and J ends were trimmed by 6 bases and 4 bases, with 12 bases remaining between them. CDR3 length equals 12 residues. Germline loops: CDR1 DFQATT, CDR2 SNEGSKA (reference sequence). CDR3 bases: TGCAGTGCCACCAGGGACGGCTATGGCTACACCTTC. Protein: CSATRDGYGYTF.

This chain joins TRBV28 and TRBJ1-5; D remains unclear. V was cut by 7 bases and J by 6 bases, with 19 bases left in between. The CDR3 runs 15 residues. Germline V CDR1 and CDR2: MDHEN, SYDVKM. The CDR3 bases are TGTGCCAGCATCAGCTCCTCAAGGAGAGGTCAGCCCCAGCATTTT. This gives the protein CASISSSRRGQPQHF.

This sequence joins TRBV10-3 and TRBJ1-2; 9 bases line up with TRBD1. From germline, CDR1 is ENHRY and CDR2 SYGVKD. Trimming at V came to 4 bases and at J to 3 bases, leaving 9 bases not matched to a gene. CDR3 size: 16 residues. In DNA form, the CDR3 reads TGTGCCATCAGTGGAAAGGGGACAGGGAAGGACTATGGCTACACCTTC. As protein: CAISGKGTGKDYGYTF.

The V gene is TRBV7-9, the J gene TRBJ2-1; D is ambiguous. Germline values: CDR1 SEHNR, CDR2 FQNEAQ (reference sequence). Trimming took 4 bases from V and 0 from J, leaving 7 bases between them. The CDR3 runs to 14 residues. CDR3 nucleotide sequence: TGTGCCAGCAGCTCGTTTGGCTCCTACAATGAGCAGTTCTTC. Its translation: CASSSFGSYNEQFF.

The chain joins TRBV27 to TRBJ2-3; TRBD2 aligns across 11 bases. CDR3 length: 16 amino acids. CDR1 and CDR2 from the germline V gene are MNHEY and SMNVEV (reference sequence). V gave up 3 bases and J gave up 4 bases; unmatched junction bases: 6. In DNA, the CDR3 is TGTGCCAGCAGTTTCTTACTAGCGGGGGCCGCAGATACGCAGTATTTT. Amino acid sequence: CASSFLLAGAADTQYF.

This clonotype has more than one count but fewer than ten. This sequence joins TRBV10-3 and TRBJ2-1; 10 nucleotides align to TRBD2. The CDR3 is 14 amino acids. CDR1 and CDR2 (germline): ENHRY, SYGVKD. V dropped 6 bases and J dropped 7; count of bases not matched to a gene: 6. The CDR3 nucleotides are TGTGCCATCAGGGAGCGGGAGGGCCCGAATGAGCAGTTCTTC. Protein product: CAIREREGPNEQFF.

This clonotype was seen only a few times. The chain uses TRBV12-3 or TRBV12-4 and TRBJ1-6, with D maybe TRBD1 (5 bases). There are 14 residues in the CDR3. Trimming pared 11 bases from V and 0 bases from J, leaving 11 bases between. CDR3 sequence: CASRGSSYNSPLHF. Written as DNA, the CDR3 is TGTGCCTCACGGGGGAGCTCCTATAATTCACCCCTCCACTTT.

J is TRBJ1-4 and V is TRBV21-1; the table's D gene call, TRBD1, was not cross checked with the DNA. TRBV21-1 corresponds to a pseudogene. The CDR3 is 16 residues long. The DNA for the CDR3 is TGTGCCAGCAGCTCCCGCGAGCAGGGTTCCAATGAAAAACTGTTTTTT. Translated: CASSSREQGSNEKLFF.

This clonotype has just a few counts. The V gene is TRBV20-1, the J gene TRBJ2-1; 7 bases are shared with TRBD1. Germline assignment: CDR1 DFQATT and CDR2 SNEGSKA (reference sequence). The CDR3 totals 17 residues. V shed 2 bases, J shed 6 bases, and the junction held 16 bases outside the gene matches. CDR3: CSARSGLDRVRLNEQFF. DNA for the CDR3: TGCAGTGCTAGATCGGGCCTAGACAGGGTTAGGCTCAATGAGCAGTTCTTC.

There are a few counts of this clonotype. The chain recombines TRBV7-2 with TRBJ1-5; the D is unclear. Trimming removed 5 bases from V and 4 bases from J, with 12 bases in between. Germline V gene lookup returns CDR1 SGHTA and CDR2 FQGNSA. This CDR3 has 14 amino acids. DNA for the CDR3: TGTGCCAGCAGCGAAAGGAGCGGTAATCAGCCCCAGCATTTT. Amino acids: CASSERSGNQPQHF.

V and J are TRBV11-2 and TRBJ2-7, with TRBD2 as a possible D gene (5 bases). The V gene lost 5 bases and the J gene lost 0 bases, with 17 bases spanning the gap. This CDR3 spans 16 amino acids. CDR1 and CDR2 from the germline V gene are SGHAT and FQNNGV. CDR3 sequence reads: CASSPSWASSSYEQYF. As DNA, the CDR3 is TGTGCCAGCAGCCCTAGCTGGGCATCCAGCTCCTACGAGCAGTACTTC.

As regards this clonotype: Germline and junction disagree at one end, which may indicate a read error. The chain links TRBV3-1 to TRBJ2-5, with 7 bases fitting TRBD1. The CDR3 totals 14 residues. Germline loops: CDR1 LGHDT, CDR2 YNNKEL (reference sequence). The DNA for the CDR3 is TGTGCCAGCAGCCCGACAGGGACAAAAGAAACCCAGTACTTC. Its translation is CASSPTGTKETQYF.

In its sample, this clonotype was seen a few times. The V gene is TRBV14, the J gene TRBJ2-6; 7 bases map to TRBD2. The CDR3 has 15 amino acids. Germline V gene lookup returns CDR1 SGHDN and CDR2 FVKESK. After removal of 3 bases from V and 6 bases from J, the junction contained 5 bases not matched to a gene. The DNA of the CDR3 is TGTGCCAGCAGCCATTTTGGGGGGGAGGCCAACGTCCTGACTTTC. Residues: CASSHFGGEANVLTF.